The rows below give T cell receptor beta chains drawn from one sample of a study of blood T cell repertoires in COVID-19. TCRdb's table, derived via immunoSEQ multiplex PCR, lists solely in-frame clones and lacks some. The table lists some 120,000 clones, approximately 70% of them singletons. Sequencing was carried out using peripheral blood. Receptor source: a human donor with acute or convalescent COVID-19. The donor label of this sample is uncertain. CDR3s include the opening cysteine and the closing phenylalanine or tryptophan. The D gene is left open where the match is weak. Only part of the rows carry a size: once, few, many, or a class if the clone is expanded.

clone_size d_call j_call cdr3_length v_call cdr3_nt cdr3_aa
- TRBD2 TRBJ2-2 15 TRBV4-1 TGCGCCAGCAGACCACCGGGACTAGCCACCGGGGAGCTGTTTTTT CASRPPGLATGELFF
- TRBD1 TRBJ2-7 14 TRBV19 TGTGCCAGTAGTGCTGGGACAGGGGGCTACGAGCAGTACTTC CASSAGTGGYEQYF
- - TRBJ2-7 14 TRBV3-1/TRBV3-2 TGTGCCAGCAGCCAAGAGGTCAGCTCCTACGAGCAGTACTTC CASSQEVSSYEQYF
- TRBD1 TRBJ1-3 18 TRBV15 TGTGCCACCAAAGAGGACAGGGGGCTCCGAATGGGGGGAAACACCATATATTTT CATKEDRGLRMGGNTIYF
once - TRBJ2-2 14 TRBV27 TGTGCCAGCAGTTCAGGACAGATCACCGGGGAGCTGTTTTTT CASSSGQITGELFF
- - TRBJ1-5 18 TRBV9 TGTGCCAGCAGCCTGAGGATGAGGGGAGGGGCCCCTCATCAGCCCCAGCATTTT CASSLRMRGGAPHQPQHF
- TRBD1 TRBJ1-5 17 TRBV4-2 TGTGCCAGCAGCCGATCCTTGGGACAGGGTTGGGCTCAGCCCCAGCATTTT CASSRSLGQGWAQPQHF
- TRBD1 TRBJ2-7 14 TRBV6-5 TGTGCCAGCATCCTGGACAGGGTCGACTACGAGCAGTACTTC CASILDRVDYEQYF
many - TRBJ1-3 18 TRBV18 TGTGCCAGCTCACCCACCGGGGTGGTCGGGGGCTCTGGAAACACCATATATTTT CASSPTGVVGGSGNTIYF
- TRBD1 TRBJ1-2 14 TRBV9 TGTGCCAGCAGCTTGGGACAGGGGTTTTCAGGCTACACCTTC CASSLGQGFSGYTF
few - TRBJ1-2 13 TRBV19 TGTGCCAGCAGACCGACAGGTCCCTATGGCTACACCTTC CASRPTGPYGYTF
- - TRBJ1-5 15 TRBV7-3 TGTGCCAGCAGCTTAATACAGGCCGGCAATCAGCCCCAGCATTTT CASSLIQAGNQPQHF
- - TRBJ2-4 16 TRBV11-2 TGTGCCAGCAGCGTTGTAAGGGTCTTAGCGAAAAACATTCAGTACTTC CASSVVRVLAKNIQYF
- TRBD1 TRBJ2-1 12 TRBV29-1 TGCAGCGTCGGACAGGGTTTCGATGAGCAGTTCTTC CSVGQGFDEQFF
- TRBD1 TRBJ1-6 11 TRBV5-6 TGTGCCAGCAGCTTAAGGGGGCCGCTCCACTTT CASSLRGPLHF
- - TRBJ2-1 13 TRBV18 TGTGCCAGCTTAGACAGCACTAACAATGAGCAGTTCTTC CASLDSTNNEQFF
few - TRBJ1-6 17 TRBV28 TGTGCCAGCAGTAACCAACTGGGGGGCTCCTATAATTCACCCCTCCACTTT CASSNQLGGSYNSPLHF
- - TRBJ2-3 18 TRBV7-8 TGTGCCAGCAGCCGCGTCGTTACGACAAGGGGGAGCACAGATACGCAGTATTTT CASSRVVTTRGSTDTQYF
- TRBD2 TRBJ2-3 16 TRBV7-6 TGTGCCAGCAGCTGGAGGGCTAGCGGGGGGGCAGATACGCAGTATTTT CASSWRASGGADTQYF
- - TRBJ1-2 14 TRBV2 TGTGCCAGCAGTGGGACACCGGTTGGGTATGGCTACACCTTC CASSGTPVGYGYTF
medium-sized - TRBJ2-7 13 TRBV12-3/TRBV12-4 TGTGCCAGCAGCCAGACAGGAATGTACGAGCAGTACTTC CASSQTGMYEQYF
once TRBD1 TRBJ1-5 14 TRBV19 TGTGCCAGTAGTCCGACAGGGCCTAATCAGCCCCAGCATTTT CASSPTGPNQPQHF
- - TRBJ1-5 16 TRBV2 TGTGCCAGCAGTGATGAGGGGGGGTATAGCAATCAGCCCCAGCATTTT CASSDEGGYSNQPQHF
few TRBD2 TRBJ2-1 16 TRBV12-5 TGTGCTAGTGGTTTGGTACTAGCGTCCTCCTACAATGAGCAGTTCTTC CASGLVLASSYNEQFF
- - TRBJ1-1 16 TRBV3-1/TRBV3-2 TGTGCCAGCAGCCAAGGAAGGACAGTTTCGAACACTGAAGCTTTCTTT CASSQGRTVSNTEAFF
few TRBD2 TRBJ2-5 15 TRBV11-2 TGTGCCAGCAGCTTAGTACTAGCGGGCGGGGAGACCCAGTACTTC CASSLVLAGGETQYF
many - TRBJ2-3 13 TRBV12-3/TRBV12-4 TGTGCCAGCAGTTTAGCATTCGGGGTCACGCAGTATTTT CASSLAFGVTQYF
- - TRBJ2-5 13 TRBV6-5 TGTGCCAGCAGCTCCCCGGGGAAGGAGACCCAGTACTTC CASSSPGKETQYF